This T cell receptor (beta chain) was sequenced for a study of OX40 agonist ivuxolimab in advanced cancers. Study overall: Patients were given ivuxolimab, an antibody that agonizes OX40 (CD134). One hepatocellular carcinoma and two cutaneous melanoma patients partially responded.

This clone was detected only once. The CDR3 has 16 amino acids. With V trimmed by 10 bases and J by 4 bases, 15 bases remained unmatched. CDR1 and CDR2 from the germline V gene are MDHEN and SYDVKM. Some clones are missing from TCRdb's copy, which holds only in-frame ones; the method was immunoSEQ multiplex PCR. The sample includes 57,000 or so clones, around 88% of them seen just once. The chain is built from TRBV28 and TRBJ2-1; TRBD1 matches at 8 bases. Material: CD4+ or CD8+ T cells sorted from blood, obtained in a trial of the OX40 agonist ivuxolimab. This receptor was obtained from an adult with an advanced solid tumor such as melanoma, head and neck, liver or kidney cancer. The CDR3 here is CATLPPPGQVYNEQFF. Here the CDR3 DNA reads TGTGCCACCCTCCCCCCTCCGGGACAGGTTTACAATGAGCAGTTCTTC.